The next 32 T cell receptor beta chains were all read from a single sample in a study of tumor-infiltrating lymphocytes in primary liver carcinoma (dated by TCRdb to 2016 to 2017). TCRdb shows the sequencer as Illumina HiSeq 2500. A constant-region primer and ProtoScript II reverse transcriptase were used to reverse-transcribe TCRbeta-specific cDNA from 500 ng total RNA. Construction of the TCRbeta libraries relied on three nested rounds of multiplex PCR, following a slightly modified ARM-PCR procedure. The first two PCR rounds used multiplex TRBV1-TRBV30 forward primers with a Cbeta reverse primer, each for roughly 10 cycles. Using fastp at Q25 and MiXCR, TCRdb reprocessed the public reads and kept productive beta chains. Rows with one shared CDR3 protein collapse into an entry with the most common genes and DNA. This sample is represented by around 210,000 distinct CDR3 sequences; about 65% of them were singletons. The top ten clones comprise around 7.1% of the sample.

RNA from unsorted whole blood was extracted with TRIzol reagent, and germline DNA was obtained with the DNeasy Blood & Tissue kit. The specimen sequenced was peripheral blood. Receptor source: a woman aged 60-70 years with primary liver carcinoma and hepatitis B virus infection.

The genes are TRBV10-2 and TRBJ1-1; D may be TRBD1 (5 bases). Germline V gene sequence: CDR1 WSHSY, CDR2 SAAADI. The CDR3 is made up of 14 amino acids. V shed 10 bases and J shed 2 bases, with 17 bases lying between them. CDR3 amino acids: CATRRGEGNTEAFF. The CDR3 region has the DNA TGCGCCACCCGCCGGGGGGAAGGAAACACTGAAGCTTTCTTT.

This chain connects TRBV29-1 to TRBJ1-1; D is ambiguous. Germline-derived CDR1 and CDR2 are SQVTM and ANQGSEA. This CDR3 is 12 amino acids long. V was trimmed by 6 bases and J by 5 bases, leaving 13 bases between them. This chain's CDR3 is CSVKRVRTEAFF. The CDR3, as DNA: TGCAGCGTGAAGAGGGTTAGAACTGAAGCTTTCTTT. The full variable domain, in which reference TRBV29-1 and TRBJ1-1 provide the parts outside the CDR3, is SAVISQKPSRDICQRGTSLTIQCQVDSQVTMMFWYRQQPGQSLTLIATANQGSEATYESGFVIDKFPISRPNLTFSTLTVSNMSPEDSSIYLCSVKRVRTEAFFGQGTRLTVV.

Worth noting for this clonotype: A much larger clonotype is one base distant, so this may be a read error. This chain uses TRBV6-5 with TRBJ1-1; D is ambiguous. The germline V gene encodes CDR1 MNHEY and CDR2 SVGAGI. The CDR3 sequence is 14 residues long. The CDR3 nucleotides read TGTGCCAGCAGTTCGGTGGCAGGACGGACTGAATCTTTCTTT. This translates into CASSSVAGRTESFF.

A few counts support this clonotype. The gene calls are TRBV28 and TRBJ2-4; D not certain. Germline CDR1 is MDHEN and CDR2 is SYDVKM. The CDR3 extends over 15 amino acids. V lost 6 bases to trimming and J lost 0 bases, with 12 bases between them. The CDR3 sequence: CASSRLLLAKNIQYF. CDR3 coding DNA: TGTGCCAGCAGCCGACTTCTACTAGCCAAAAACATTCAGTACTTC.

With respect to this clonotype: This may be a read error: a much more frequent sequence differs by one nucleotide. The chain combines TRBV4-1 with TRBJ1-5; no reliable D call. The CDR3 length is 16 residues. Germline values: CDR1 MGHRA, CDR2 YSYEKL. CDR3 amino acids: CASSQFMTVSNKPQHF. As DNA, the CDR3 is TGCGCCAGCAGCCAGTTCATGACCGTTAGCAATAAGCCCCAGCATTTT.

This sequence joins TRBV12-3 or TRBV12-4 and TRBJ2-3, with D possibly TRBD2 on 7 matching bases. Trimming removed 6 bases from V and 2 bases from J, with 21 bases in between. The CDR3 contains 17 residues. The CDR3 bases are TGTGCCAGCAGCTCAATGGGGGGCGGGAGTTTCACAGATACGCAGTATTTT. It specifies CASSSMGGGSFTDTQYF.

This clonotype showed up many times. The CDR3 here is CASSLGPLASADNEQFF. Written as DNA, the CDR3 is TGTGCCAGCAGCTTGGGACCTCTGGCTAGCGCAGACAATGAGCAGTTCTTC. The chain links TRBV5-4 to TRBJ2-1; D might be TRBD2 (6 bases). This CDR3 contains 17 residues. From germline, CDR1 is SGHNT and CDR2 YYREEE (reference sequence). The V gene lost 0 bases and the J gene lost 5 bases, with 18 bases spanning the gap.

This clonotype was counted a few times. The V gene is TRBV6-2 or TRBV6-3, the J gene TRBJ2-7; possible D gene TRBD2, 5 bases. This CDR3 has 13 amino acids. The V and J ends lost 6 bases and 4 bases respectively, with 13 bases between them. Germline values: CDR1 MNHEY, CDR2 SVGEGT. The CDR3 DNA follows: TGTGCCAGCAGGACTACCTCCCCATACGAGCAGTACTTC. It translates to CASRTTSPYEQYF.

Points on this clonotype: This may be a read error: a much more frequent sequence differs by one nucleotide. The chain has TRBV28 and TRBJ2-1; TRBD2 agrees at 8 bases. Germline V gene data show CDR1 as MDHEN and CDR2 as SYDVKM. The CDR3 is made up of 15 amino acids. V was pared by 10 bases and J by 0 bases, with 8 bases of the junction left unmatched. The chain's CDR3 is CANRILAGSYNEQFF. Written as DNA, the CDR3 is TGTGCCAACAGGATCCTAGCGGGCTCCTACAATGAGCAGTTCTTC.

Points on this clonotype: At one end, the junction sequence differs from germline, possibly due to a read error. CDR3 nucleotides: TGCAGCGTTGCGGAGCAGGGACGTAACACTGGAGCTTTCTTT. Translating gives CSVAEQGRNTGAFF. The chain links TRBV29-1 to TRBJ1-1; D possibly corresponds to TRBD1 (5 bases). Germline lookup yields CDR1 SQVTM and CDR2 ANQGSEA. This CDR3 has 14 amino acids.

As regards this clonotype: Here the CDR3 omits its conserved ending phenylalanine or tryptophan, so a read error is the likely source. The chain links TRBV11-2 to TRBJ2-5, with D uncertain. The CDR3 spans 13 residues. Germline V gene data show CDR1 as SGHAT and CDR2 as FQNNGV. CDR3 sequence: CDSSFSDQETQYL. CDR3 bases: TGTGACAGCAGCTTCTCGGACCAGGAGACCCAGTACCTC.

Details on this clonotype: It is likely a read error, because the conserved phenylalanine at the end of the CDR3 is missing. The chain employs TRBV11-2 and TRBJ1-6; D uncertain. This CDR3 has 13 residues. V gave up 6 bases and J gave up 8 bases, with 11 bases separating them. Looked up from germline, CDR1 is SGHAT and CDR2 is FQNNGV. DNA of the CDR3: TGTGCCAGCAGTTACGGGAGGGATTCACCCCTCCACTAT. Its protein is CASSYGRDSPLHY.

This clonotype has ten or more counts. V is TRBV6-5 and J is TRBJ1-2, with a weak D call TRBD1 (6 bases). The CDR3 loop spans 11 amino acids. Germline CDR1 MNHEY, CDR2 SVGAGI. V gave up 8 bases and J gave up 6 bases, with 10 bases separating them. CDR3 nucleotides: TGTGCCAGCGGCAGGGGCCATGGCTACACCTTC. Protein sequence: CASGRGHGYTF.

This clonotype was detected only a few times. This sequence may be a read error, since a much larger clone differs from it by one base. The V gene is TRBV6-1, the J gene TRBJ2-7; possible D gene TRBD2, 6 bases. Per the germline V gene, CDR1 is MNHNS and CDR2 is SASEGT. The CDR3 length is 14 residues. Deletions cut 6 bases from V and 2 bases from J, with 14 bases between. The CDR3 nucleotides are TGTGCCAGCAGCCCGTGGGGGGAACCCTACGAGCAGTACTTC. Residues: CASSPWGEPYEQYF.

This chain connects TRBV6-6 to TRBJ2-3; 7 bases are shared with TRBD2. The CDR3 length is 15 residues. Trimming at V came to 4 bases and at J to 5 bases, leaving 9 bases not matched to a gene. From germline, CDR1 is MNHNY and CDR2 SVGAGI (reference sequence). The CDR3 nucleotides read TGTGCCAGCAGTTTCGGACTAGTGGGAGTAGATACGCAGTATTTT. Its translation is CASSFGLVGVDTQYF.

Points on this clonotype: A clone one base away is much larger, so this may be a read error. This sequence joins TRBV12-3 or TRBV12-4 and TRBJ2-7; 9 nucleotides line up with TRBD2. V gave up 8 bases and J gave up 3 bases; unmatched junction bases: 8. CDR3 length: 14 amino acids. DNA for the CDR3: TGTGCCAGCGGTGCGGGGGGGGGGGTCTACGAGCAGTACTTC. This gives the protein CASGAGGGVYEQYF.

The rearrangement uses TRBV7-9 and TRBJ2-1; TRBD2 matches at 7 bases. Per germline, CDR1 SEHNR and CDR2 FQNEAQ (reference sequence). This CDR3 has 14 amino acids. V lost 11 bases to trimming and J lost 7 bases; unmatched junction nucleotides: 14. This chain's CDR3 is CAGCLPALANEQFF. As DNA, the CDR3 is TGTGCCGGCTGCTTACCGGCACTAGCGAATGAGCAGTTCTTC.

About this clonotype itself: Just one base apart from a much larger clone, this may be a read error. The V and J genes are TRBV6-5 and TRBJ2-1; TRBD1 aligns across 11 bases. CDR3 size: 16 residues. CDR1 is MNHEY, CDR2 SVGAGI, per germline. The DNA of the CDR3 is TGTGCCACCAGTTACCTAAGGGACAGGGGGGGGAGTGAGCAGTTCTTC. This gives the protein CATSYLRDRGGSEQFF.

This clonotype is a singleton in its sample. Just one base apart from a much larger clone, this may be a read error. This chain joins TRBV11-1 and TRBJ2-1; TRBD1 matches 7 bases. Germline assignment: CDR1 SGHAT and CDR2 FQDESV (reference sequence). The CDR3 runs 14 residues. CDR3 amino acids: CASSHRGRINEQIF. CDR3 coding DNA: TGTGCCAGCAGCCACAGGGGTCGGATCAATGAGCAGATCTTC.

Worth noting for this clonotype: A much larger clone is a single base away; this may be a read error. The CDR3 does not end in the conserved phenylalanine or tryptophan, so this is likely a read error. The chain combines TRBV6-2 or TRBV6-3 with TRBJ2-1, with 8 bases fitting TRBD2. There are 14 residues in the CDR3. Per the germline V gene, CDR1 is MNHEY and CDR2 is SVGEGT. Trimming at V came to 6 bases and at J to 8 bases, leaving 9 bases not matched to a gene. The chain's CDR3 is CASRPGLVSHEQFL. The CDR3 DNA reads TGTGCCAGCAGGCCGGGACTAGTTTCCCATGAGCAGTTCCTC.

Note on this clonotype: With a much larger clone just one base away, this may be a read error. The chain carries TRBV4-1 and TRBJ1-5, with D possibly matching TRBD1 (5 bases). Germline CDR1 MGHRA, CDR2 YSYEKL. Trimming removed 4 bases from V and 0 bases from J, with 10 bases in between. CDR3 length: 15 amino acids. The CDR3 protein is CASSRDRGSNQPQHF. CDR3 nucleotide sequence: TGCGCCAGCAGCCGGGACCGGGGTAGCAATCAGCCCCAGCATTTT.

This clonotype has at least ten counts. CDR3 sequence reads: CSASGQFGQPQHF. The CDR3 DNA reads as TGCAGCGCCTCGGGACAGTTCGGTCAGCCCCAGCATTTT. V and J are TRBV29-1 and TRBJ1-5; TRBD1 matches at 7 bases. This CDR3 region has 13 residues. From germline, CDR1 is SQVTM and CDR2 ANQGSEA. V shed 7 bases, J shed 6 bases, and the junction held 9 bases outside the gene matches.

This rearrangement joins TRBV5-1 to TRBJ2-2, with 8 bases aligning to TRBD1. V was clipped by 3 bases and J by 4 bases; unmatched bases: 2. Germline loops: CDR1 SGHRS, CDR2 YFSETQ. The CDR3 totals 14 residues. CDR3 nucleotide sequence: TGCGCCAGCAGCTACACAGGGGGCACCGGGGAGCTGTTTTTT. It specifies CASSYTGGTGELFF.

To note about this clonotype: A read error may produce the germline difference seen at one junction end. The DNA of the CDR3 is TGTGCCAGCGGCTTATGGGCGGGGGGCATACAAGTTGAGCAGTTCTTC. It translates to CASGLWAGGIQVEQFF. The V gene is TRBV7-9, the J gene TRBJ2-1; the match to TRBD2 covers 8 bases. Germline values: CDR1 SEHNR, CDR2 FQNEAQ (reference sequence). This CDR3 is 16 amino acids long. Together with reference TRBV7-9 and TRBJ2-1, the CDR3 gives the full variable domain: DTGVSQNPRHKITKRGQNVTFRCDPISEHNRLYWYRQTLGQGPEFLTYFQNEAQLEKSRLLSDRFSAERPKGSFSTLEIQRTEQGDSAMYLCASGLWAGGIQVEQFFGPGTRLTVL.

The chain recombines TRBV5-1 with TRBJ2-5; D ambiguous. V was shortened by 5 bases and J by 2 bases, with 7 bases between the two germline ends. Per the germline V gene, CDR1 is SGHRS and CDR2 is YFSETQ. The CDR3 has 12 amino acids. CDR3 sequence (DNA): TGCGCCAGCAGACGGGTACAAGAGACCCAGTACTTC. Amino acid sequence: CASRRVQETQYF.

The chain is built from TRBV5-6 and TRBJ1-6; D unresolved. The germline V gene has CDR1 SGHDT and CDR2 YYEEEE. V gave up 0 bases and J gave up 9 bases, with 13 bases separating them. This CDR3 has 15 amino acids. CDR3 in amino acids: CASSLVPGSASPLHF. As DNA, the CDR3 is TGTGCCAGCAGCTTGGTTCCGGGGTCGGCTTCACCCCTCCACTTT.

V usage is TRBV6-6 and J usage is TRBJ2-1; 10 positions agree with TRBD2. This CDR3 spans 18 amino acids. The J segment lost 8 bases and the V segment lost 4 bases, leaving 17 bases of the junction unmatched. CDR1 MNHNY and CDR2 SVGAGI come from the germline V gene (reference sequence). CDR3 sequence: CASSSRTSGWGSHDEQFF. The CDR3 DNA follows: TGTGCCAGCAGTTCCCGGACTAGCGGTTGGGGCTCCCACGATGAGCAGTTCTTC.

Regarding this clonotype: A much larger clone differs from this one at a single base, so this may be a read error. The chain carries TRBV6-5 and TRBJ2-5, with D unresolved. V was clipped by 6 bases and J by 5 bases, with 10 bases between them. There are 12 residues in the CDR3. The germline V gene has CDR1 MNHEY and CDR2 SVGAGI. Here the CDR3 DNA reads TGTGCCAGCAGCAGCCTCCATGAGACCCAGTACTTC. Amino acids: CASSSLHETQYF.

Note on this clonotype: The junction departs from the called germline gene at one end, perhaps through a read error. The genes are TRBV7-9 and TRBJ1-1; D uncertain. This CDR3 comprises 14 residues. Germline lookup yields CDR1 SEHNR and CDR2 FQNEAQ (reference sequence). CDR3 DNA: TGTGTCAGCAGCTTCCGGGCCAGACACACTGAAGCTTTCTTT. It specifies CVSSFRARHTEAFF.

Ten or more counts support this clonotype. The CDR3: CSVNRYNEQFF. The CDR3 bases are TGCAGCGTGAACAGGTACAATGAGCAGTTCTTC. The V and J genes are TRBV29-1 and TRBJ2-1, with D perhaps matching TRBD1 (5 bases). Germline V gives CDR1 SQVTM, CDR2 ANQGSEA. Trimming took off 6 bases at V and 4 bases at J, with 7 bases between the two ends. This CDR3 is built from 11 residues.

This clonotype was seen just once. The germline gene is not matched at one end of the junction; a read error may be the cause. The chain employs TRBV6-2 or TRBV6-3 and TRBJ2-7; 12 bases map to TRBD2. The CDR3 has 15 amino acids. Per the germline V gene, CDR1 is MNHEY and CDR2 is SVGEGT. DNA of the CDR3: TGCGCCAGCAGCGACGGGACTAGCGGGTTCTACAAGCAGTACTTC. As protein: CASSDGTSGFYKQYF.

As to this clonotype: Because the CDR3 is missing its conserved closing phenylalanine or tryptophan, this is likely a read error. The chain carries TRBV12-3 or TRBV12-4 and TRBJ2-7; the D gene could be TRBD1 or TRBD2 (5 bases each). This CDR3 is built from 14 residues. CDR3 sequence reads: CASSLAFRDGEQYL. The DNA of the CDR3 is TGTGCCAGTAGTTTAGCGTTCAGGGATGGCGAGCAGTACCTC.